The present entry profiles one T cell receptor (beta chain) with its context. The CDR3 has 17 amino acids. Per the germline V gene, CDR1 is MNHNY and CDR2 is SVGAGI (reference sequence). J gave up 5 bases and V 0 bases, and 11 bases lay outside the gene matches. Healthy individuals of Caucasian origin from Russia, aged about 6 to 95, served as donors. Isolated per sample were at least 6.5 million PBMCs. The sample is drawn from a study of blood T cells in healthy people across ages. Primers used in a second PCR of about 6 to 11 cycles were a sample-barcoded 5' primer and a J-beta primer mix. A tag from a template-switch adaptor with 12 random nucleotides marked each cDNA molecule. Using its own MiXCR run on the 5' RACE reads, TCRdb lists one record per CDR3 protein. This table holds approximately 1.5 million distinct CDR3 sequences, 30% to 40% found once.

The clonotype originates from a woman aged 25 to 39 in good health. V usage is TRBV6-6 and J usage is TRBJ1-1; 8 bases match TRBD1. What was sequenced was blood. The CDR3 spells CASSYSRAGGLGTEAFF. CDR3 bases: TGTGCCAGCAGTTACTCGAGGGCAGGGGGCTTGGGTACTGAAGCTTTCTTT.